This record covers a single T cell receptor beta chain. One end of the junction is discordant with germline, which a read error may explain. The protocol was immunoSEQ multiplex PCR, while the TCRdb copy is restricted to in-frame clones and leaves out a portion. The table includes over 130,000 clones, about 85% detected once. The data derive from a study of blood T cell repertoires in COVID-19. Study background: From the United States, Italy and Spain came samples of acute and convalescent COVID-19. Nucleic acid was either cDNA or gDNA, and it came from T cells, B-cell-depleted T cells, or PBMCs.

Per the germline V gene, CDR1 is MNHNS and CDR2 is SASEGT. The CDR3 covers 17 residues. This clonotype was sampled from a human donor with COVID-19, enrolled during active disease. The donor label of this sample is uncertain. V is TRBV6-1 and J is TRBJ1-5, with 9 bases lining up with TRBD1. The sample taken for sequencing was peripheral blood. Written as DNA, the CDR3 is TGTGCCAGCAGAGAAGGACAGGGGCCAGGTTGGAATCAGCCCCAGCATTTT. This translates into CASREGQGPGWNQPQHF.